Below are 7 T cell receptor beta chains sequenced from a single sample in a study of cytomegalovirus exposure and HLA in healthy donors. Vbeta (60) and Jbeta (13) primers were used in the PCR. This table comes from immunoSEQ multiplex PCR, and its TCRdb copy is limited to in-frame clones, with some not included. This table has more than 85,000 clones, under 90% appearing once. Sequencing was carried out using PBMCs. Receptors were obtained from a woman in her 30s in good health and CMV-seronegative.

This chain links TRBV5-6 with TRBJ2-1, with 7 bases aligning to TRBD2. Trimming at V came to 5 bases and at J to 1 base, leaving 12 bases not matched to a gene. CDR1 and CDR2 (germline): SGHDT, YYEEEE. This CDR3 is 17 amino acids long. CDR3 protein: CASSFYRTSGSYNEQFF. Written as DNA, the CDR3 is TGTGCCAGCAGTTTTTACCGGACTAGTGGTTCCTACAATGAGCAGTTCTTC.

The CDR3: CASSSLADSTDTQYF. The CDR3 nucleotides are TGCGCCAGCAGCTCGTTAGCGGATAGCACAGATACGCAGTATTTT. This rearrangement joins TRBV5-1 to TRBJ2-3, with D maybe TRBD2 (6 bases). The CDR3 extends over 15 amino acids. Germline assignment: CDR1 SGHRS and CDR2 YFSETQ. V lost 3 bases to trimming and J lost 0 bases, with 11 bases between them.

This clone was detected only once. The rearrangement links TRBV27 to TRBJ2-1; D is unclear. Germline loops: CDR1 MNHEY, CDR2 SMNVEV (reference sequence). Trimming took off 2 bases at V and 5 bases at J, with 7 bases between the two ends. The length of the CDR3 is 13 residues. The CDR3 nucleotides are TGTGCCAGCAGTTTAGGGCCCAACAATGAGCAGTTCTTC. Protein product: CASSLGPNNEQFF.

This chain connects TRBV10-3 to TRBJ1-2; maybe TRBD1 (5 bases). V lost 8 bases and J lost 2, with 9 bases in between. The CDR3 sequence is 12 residues long. Germline CDR1 and CDR2: ENHRY and SYGVKD. The CDR3 DNA reads as TGTGCCATCGCCTCAGGGAACTATGGCTACACCTTC. Its protein product is CAIASGNYGYTF.

This clone appeared once. The DNA of the CDR3 is TGTGCCAGCGGGGAGACAACGAGCTCCTACGAGCAGTACTTC. Translated, it gives CASGETTSSYEQYF. The chain couples TRBV28 to TRBJ2-7; D may be TRBD2 (5 bases). Germline loops: CDR1 MDHEN, CDR2 SYDVKM. V gave up 8 bases and J gave up 0 bases, with 14 bases separating them. The CDR3 is made up of 14 amino acids. The whole variable domain, remainder taken from reference TRBV28 and TRBJ2-7, is DVKVTQSSRYLVKRTGEKVFLECVQDMDHENMFWYRQDPGLGLRLIYFSYDVKMKEKGDIPEGYSVSREKKERFSLILESASTNQTSMYLCASGETTSSYEQYFGPGTRLTVT.

The rearrangement uses TRBV4-2 and TRBJ1-1; a possible D gene is TRBD1 (6 bases). V was clipped by 0 bases and J by 5 bases, with 16 bases between them. This CDR3 spans 16 amino acids. Germline lookup yields CDR1 LGHNA and CDR2 YNFKEQ. CDR3 in DNA: TGTGCCAGCAGCCAAGATTGGTCAGGGGCCCGAACTGAAGCTTTCTTT. Residues: CASSQDWSGARTEAFF.

The genes are TRBV27 and TRBJ2-1, with TRBD2 identical over 9 bases. The germline V gene encodes CDR1 MNHEY and CDR2 SMNVEV (reference sequence). The CDR3 is 15 amino acids. The V gene end was trimmed by 4 bases and the J gene end by 8 bases; junction bases not matched to a gene: 9. The CDR3 sequence is CASSSPSGRIYEQFF. The CDR3 bases are TGTGCCAGCAGTTCCCCAAGCGGGAGGATCTATGAGCAGTTCTTC.